These T cell receptor beta chains were read from a single sample in a study of cytomegalovirus exposure and HLA in healthy donors. The assay was immunoSEQ multiplex PCR, and TCRdb's table has in-frame clones only and misses some. The sample carries 60,000 to 90,000 clones, about two thirds recorded once. The sample taken for sequencing was PBMCs. These receptors all stem from a man in his forties in good health and CMV-seropositive. The CDR3 runs from the conserved cysteine through the conserved F or W. D genes are given only for firm matches. A row's size may be missing; if present it is once, few, many or a size class.

d_call clone_size j_call v_call cdr3_nt cdr3_aa
- - TRBJ2-1 TRBV7-6 TGTGCCAGCAGCTTAGCGGGCTCTTCTGGCTCCTACAATGAGCAGTTCTTC CASSLAGSSGSYNEQFF
TRBD2 medium-sized TRBJ2-5 TRBV6-6 TGTGCCAGCAGTTACGGCGGGAGGGAGACCCAGTACTTC CASSYGGRETQYF
TRBD2 - TRBJ2-1 TRBV5-1 TGCGCCAGCAGCTCTGTTAATTTAGCGGGGAGCTCCTACAATGAGCAGTTCTTC CASSSVNLAGSSYNEQFF
- - TRBJ2-7 TRBV4-1 TGCGCCAGCAGCCAAGTTTCAGGGAACTCCTACGAGCAGTACTTC CASSQVSGNSYEQYF
- - TRBJ1-1 TRBV6-1 TGTGCCAGCAGTGTTTCCCGGCGGTACACTGAAGCTTTCTTT CASSVSRRYTEAFF
- - TRBJ1-2 TRBV6-6 TGTGCCAGCAGTTACTTGGGGGGGGCTAATGGCTACACCTTC CASSYLGGANGYTF
TRBD1 - TRBJ2-7 TRBV6-1 TGTGCCAGCAGTGAATTGACAGGGGTGTACTTC CASSELTGVYF
TRBD1 - TRBJ1-4 TRBV4-1 TGCGCCAGCAGCCAAGAAAGGGGGCAGGGGGTGGGTGAAAAACTGTTTTTT CASSQERGQGVGEKLFF
- - TRBJ1-5 TRBV9 TGTGCCAGCAGCGTAGGTACGGGAGCTAATCAGCCCCAGCATTTT CASSVGTGANQPQHF
- - TRBJ2-3 TRBV6-1 TGTGCCAGCAGTGAAGCGCGGGACAGATTCACAGATACGCAGTATTTT CASSEARDRFTDTQYF
- - TRBJ1-2 TRBV7-2 TGTGCCAGCAGCCCATACCGGGAAGCTAACTATGGCTACACCTTC CASSPYREANYGYTF
TRBD1 - TRBJ1-1 TRBV5-1 TGCGCCAGCAGCTTAATAACAGGGGCCGGGAACACTGAAGCTTTCTTT CASSLITGAGNTEAFF
TRBD1 few TRBJ1-1 TRBV4-3 TGCGCCAGCAGCCCCCAGGACAGGAGGGCTGAAGCTTTCTTT CASSPQDRRAEAFF
- - TRBJ1-2 TRBV11-2 TGTGCCAGCAGCTTAGTCGGCGGCGGGGTGGCTAACTATGGCTACACCTTC CASSLVGGGVANYGYTF
- - TRBJ1-2 TRBV7-2 TGTGCCAGCAGCTACCAGGGCTATGGCTACACCTTC CASSYQGYGYTF
TRBD2 - TRBJ2-7 TRBV30 TGTGCCTGGAGTGTACACCTAGCAGCGGGGGAGCAGTACTTC CAWSVHLAAGEQYF
TRBD1 - TRBJ1-6 TRBV7-9 TGTGCCAGCAGCACCGAGAAGGGACAGGTTAATTCACCCCTCCACTTT CASSTEKGQVNSPLHF
TRBD2 - TRBJ2-7 TRBV19 TGTGCCAGTAGTATCGGCGGGACTAGCGGAACCTACGAGCAGTACTTC CASSIGGTSGTYEQYF
- - TRBJ1-1 TRBV4-2 TGTGCCAGCAGCCAAGGGGACGGAGGGAATACTGAAGCTTTCTTT CASSQGDGGNTEAFF
- - TRBJ1-1 TRBV27 TGTGCCAGCAGTCGCCCAGGGTTCAACACTGAAGCTTTCTTT CASSRPGFNTEAFF
- - TRBJ1-1 TRBV7-2 TGTGCCAGCAGCTTTTTGGCGGGTTCGGGCCGTAGCACTGAAGCTTTCTTT CASSFLAGSGRSTEAFF
TRBD1 - TRBJ2-1 TRBV11-2 TGTGCCAGCAGACCGGACAGGGGAAACTACAATGAGCAGTTCTTC CASRPDRGNYNEQFF
TRBD1 - TRBJ1-4 TRBV5-1 TGCGCCAGCAGCTTTGGACAGGCTAATGAAAAACTGTTTTTT CASSFGQANEKLFF
- many TRBJ1-1 TRBV6-1 TGTGCCAGCAGTGTAGGGGGGGGTTATGAAGCTTTCTTT CASSVGGGYEAFF
- - TRBJ1-5 TRBV5-4 TGTGCCAGCAGCCGAGATGATCAGCCCCAGCATTTT CASSRDDQPQHF
- - TRBJ2-1 TRBV14 TGTGCCAGCAGCCAAGAGTCAACTTTCTACAATGAGCAGTTCTTC CASSQESTFYNEQFF
TRBD1 - TRBJ1-2 TRBV13 TGTGCCAGCAGCAAAGGGACAGGGGTCCCCTATGGCTACACCTTC CASSKGTGVPYGYTF
- - TRBJ1-1 TRBV28 TGTGCCAGCAGTTCCCCACTCAACACTGAAGCTTTCTTT CASSSPLNTEAFF
- - TRBJ2-3 TRBV29-1 TGCAGCTCTGCGGAAGGCGGCACAGATACGCAGTATTTT CSSAEGGTDTQYF
- - TRBJ2-7 TRBV15 TGTGCCACCAGCAGAGATCCGGGTAGCGGCTACGAGCAGTACTTC CATSRDPGSGYEQYF
TRBD1 - TRBJ2-3 TRBV4-2 TGTGCCAGCAGCCAAGGTGCGGGACAGGGGGCAGATACGCAGTATTTT CASSQGAGQGADTQYF
TRBD1 - TRBJ2-1 TRBV30 TGTGCCTGGAACCGAGACAGGGGCGATGAGCAGTTCTTC CAWNRDRGDEQFF
- - TRBJ1-5 TRBV5-6 TGTGCCAGCAGCTTTGCAGGGGCCGCCATCGCCCAGCATTTT CASSFAGAAIAQHF
- once TRBJ2-3 TRBV6-5 TGTGCCAGCAGTTTCGGGGGTCTTCGCACAGATACGCAGTATTTT CASSFGGLRTDTQYF
TRBD1 once TRBJ2-1 TRBV7-2 TGTGCCAGCAGCTTAAGGTCGGACAGGGCCACCCTGGGGAATGAGCAGTTCTTC CASSLRSDRATLGNEQFF
- few TRBJ1-5 TRBV5-1 TGCGCCAGCAGCTTAGGGGGGGCGAGTGATCAGCCCCAGCATTTT CASSLGGASDQPQHF
TRBD2 few TRBJ2-7 TRBV5-1 TGCGCCAGCAGCTTGGTAGTAGCGGGGTCCGTAGACGAGCAGTACTTC CASSLVVAGSVDEQYF
- few TRBJ2-7 TRBV2 TGTGCCAGCGAAGGGACATTCTCCTACGAGCAGTACTTC CASEGTFSYEQYF
TRBD1 few TRBJ1-1 TRBV29-1 TGCAGCACTCAACCCGGGACAGAAAACACTGAAGCTTTCTTT CSTQPGTENTEAFF
TRBD1 few TRBJ2-7 TRBV13 TGTGCCAGCAGCCTACGACAGGGGGGCCACGAGCAGTACTTC CASSLRQGGHEQYF
TRBD2 - TRBJ2-1 TRBV29-1 TGCAGCGTTCGGACTAGCGGGGGGGAGAGCTCCTACAATGAGCAGTTCTTC CSVRTSGGESSYNEQFF
- - TRBJ2-3 TRBV28 TGTGCCAGCAGTTTGGGACAGGGAATTAATCGACTAGCGGGTGTGGATACGCAGTATTTT CASSLGQGINRLAGVDTQYF
TRBD1 - TRBJ2-5 TRBV25-1 TGTGCCAGCAGTGAAGACGTAGGGGGACAGGGCGGAGAGACCCAGTACTTC CASSEDVGGQGGETQYF
- few TRBJ1-4 TRBV30 TGTGCCTCGTGGGCAGTCGCAACTAATGAAAAACTGTTTTTT CASWAVATNEKLFF
- - TRBJ1-4 TRBV29-1 TGCAGCGCCATCCCAGGACGGGGTGAAAAACTGTTTTTT CSAIPGRGEKLFF
TRBD2 - TRBJ2-3 TRBV5-1 TGCGTCAGCAGCTTGCGGGGGATGGTTTCGGATACGCAGTATTTT CVSSLRGMVSDTQYF